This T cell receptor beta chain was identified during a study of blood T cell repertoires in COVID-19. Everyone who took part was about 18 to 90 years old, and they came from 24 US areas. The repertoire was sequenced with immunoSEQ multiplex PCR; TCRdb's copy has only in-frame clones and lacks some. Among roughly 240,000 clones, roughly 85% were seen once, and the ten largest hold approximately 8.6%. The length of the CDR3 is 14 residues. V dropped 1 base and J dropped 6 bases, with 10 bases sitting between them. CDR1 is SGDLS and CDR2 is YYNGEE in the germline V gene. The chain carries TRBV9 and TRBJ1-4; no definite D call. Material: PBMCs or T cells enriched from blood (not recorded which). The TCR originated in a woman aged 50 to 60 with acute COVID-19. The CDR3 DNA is TGTGCCAGCAGCGTATCGACACGTGATGAAAAACTGTTTTTT. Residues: CASSVSTRDEKLFF.